The sample holds a few counts of the clone carrying this T cell receptor (beta chain). These data come from a study of T cell changes during pregnancy in multiple sclerosis. There are 13 residues in the CDR3. The V gene lost 4 bases and the J gene lost 4 bases, with 10 bases spanning the gap. CDR1 is SGHDN and CDR2 is FVKESK in the germline V gene. The data were produced by immunoSEQ multiplex PCR, yet TCRdb's version contains in-frame clones alone and is incomplete. The data contain about 66,000 clones, roughly 90% of them singletons. V is TRBV14 and J is TRBJ1-1; tentative D call: TRBD1 (6 bases). This clonotype originated in a female donor with multiple sclerosis, enrolled in a pregnancy study. The source material was CD8+ T cells from peripheral blood mononuclear cells, sampled before pregnancy. CDR3 in amino acids: CASSPQGITEAFF. Here the CDR3 DNA reads TGTGCCAGCAGCCCCCAGGGGATCACTGAAGCTTTCTTT.